A single sample is the source of the 16 T cell receptor beta chains below, sequenced in a study of T-cell reconstitution after alpha-beta-depleted transplantation in children. Unique molecular identifiers were built into the TCRbeta library. TCRdb processed the PCR reads anew with MiXCR; each CDR3 protein has one entry. This sample has fewer than 700,000 distinct CDR3 sequences, with 13% found just once. The source was PBMCs, mostly from graft donor cells, collected 360 days after TCRalphabeta/CD19-depleted stem cell transplant. The receptors derive from a male patient between 5 and 17 years old who had a stem cell transplant for acute myeloid leukemia, so the T cells may come from the graft donor.

The table lists this clonotype with a few counts. This sequence joins TRBV29-1 and TRBJ1-2; 10 bases agree with TRBD1. After removal of 7 bases from V and 6 bases from J, the junction contained 5 bases not matched to a gene. Per germline, CDR1 SQVTM and CDR2 ANQGSEA. There are 12 residues in the CDR3. CDR3 loop: CSAGQGEDGYTF. CDR3 sequence (DNA): TGCAGCGCCGGACAGGGGGAAGATGGCTACACCTTC.

The table lists this clonotype with many counts. The chain employs TRBV28 and TRBJ2-7; 16 bases match TRBD2. The CDR3 runs to 17 residues. The germline CDR1 and CDR2 sequences are MDHEN and SYDVKM. The V and J ends lost 4 bases and 2 bases, in that order; junction bases with no gene match: 5. The CDR3 nucleotides are TGTGCCAGCAGTTCTACCGGGACTAGCGGGAGGGCCTACGAGCAGTACTTC. It yields the protein CASSSTGTSGRAYEQYF. Full variable domain (remainder filled in from reference TRBV28 and TRBJ2-7): DVKVTQSSRYLVKRTGEKVFLECVQDMDHENMFWYRQDPGLGLRLIYFSYDVKMKEKGDIPEGYSVSREKKERFSLILESASTNQTSMYLCASSSTGTSGRAYEQYFGPGTRLTVT.

The chain couples TRBV30 to TRBJ2-7; D gene unclear. The CDR3 sequence is 14 residues long. The germline V gene has CDR1 GTSNPN and CDR2 SVGIG (reference sequence). The V and J ends lost 0 bases and 4 bases respectively, with 13 bases between them. CDR3 sequence reads: CAWSVREIPYEQYF. CDR3 DNA: TGTGCCTGGAGTGTAAGGGAAATCCCATACGAGCAGTACTTC.

The chain carries TRBV20-1 and TRBJ1-1; 8 bases align to TRBD1. The CDR3 has 13 amino acids. CDR1 and CDR2 (germline): DFQATT, SNEGSKA (reference sequence). V shed 7 bases and J 2 bases; nucleotides not matched to a gene: 6. This CDR3 reads CSEMDRVNTEAFF. CDR3 sequence (DNA): TGCAGTGAAATGGACAGGGTAAACACTGAAGCTTTCTTT.

The V gene is TRBV18, the J gene TRBJ2-7; TRBD2 aligns across 11 bases. Germline V lookup: CDR1 KGHSH, CDR2 LQKENI. V dropped 3 bases and J dropped 3; count of bases not matched to a gene: 16. The CDR3 is made up of 19 amino acids. The CDR3 spells CASSPLTIGSGTSGYEQYF. DNA for the CDR3: TGTGCCAGCTCACCCTTGACGATTGGAAGCGGGACTAGCGGCTACGAGCAGTACTTC.

This clonotype was detected a few times. The chain is built from TRBV12-3 or TRBV12-4 and TRBJ2-3; TRBD2 matches at 11 bases. The CDR3 is made up of 19 amino acids. V dropped 2 bases and J dropped 1; count of bases not matched to a gene: 11. The CDR3 sequence is CASSLRGQPGLAGTDTQYF. CDR3 coding DNA: TGTGCCAGCAGTTTACGTGGACAACCGGGACTAGCGGGCACAGATACGCAGTATTTT.

This chain connects TRBV7-2 to TRBJ1-4, with D possibly being TRBD1 (6 bases). This CDR3 has 14 amino acids. Germline lookup yields CDR1 SGHTA and CDR2 FQGNSA. Between the trimmed V and J ends, which lost 1 base and 8 bases, there was a span of 11 bases. CDR3 sequence: CASSLVYRDEKLFF. The CDR3 coding sequence is TGTGCCAGCAGCTTAGTTTACAGGGACGAAAAACTGTTTTTT.

In this sample, this clonotype turned up a few times. The chain carries TRBV29-1 and TRBJ2-7; 10 bases agree with TRBD1. From germline, CDR1 is SQVTM and CDR2 ANQGSEA. This CDR3 has 14 residues. V lost 0 bases to trimming and J lost 6 bases; unmatched junction nucleotides: 5. For the CDR3, the DNA is TGCAGCGTTGAAGACGAGGGACAGGGGCCCGAGCAGTACTTC. Amino acids: CSVEDEGQGPEQYF.

At least ten counts were recorded for this clonotype. The V gene is TRBV28, the J gene TRBJ2-7; 10 bases are a match to TRBD1. The ends lost 6 bases at V and 3 bases at J; junction bases unmatched: 11. Germline V gene data show CDR1 as MDHEN and CDR2 as SYDVKM. The length of the CDR3 is 16 residues. CDR3 in DNA: TGTGCCAGCAGGCCATCGGGACAGGGGCTTGACTACGAGCAGTACTTC. The encoded protein is CASRPSGQGLDYEQYF.

This clonotype was found once. The chain combines TRBV9 with TRBJ2-7; D might be TRBD2 (6 bases). Germline CDR1 is SGDLS and CDR2 is YYNGEE. Between the trimmed V and J ends, which lost 2 bases and 2 bases, there was a span of 8 bases. This CDR3 has 13 amino acids. The CDR3 spells CASSVDYTYEQYF. The CDR3 DNA follows: TGTGCCAGCAGCGTGGACTATACCTACGAGCAGTACTTC.

The genes are TRBV28 and TRBJ1-5; possible D gene TRBD1, 5 bases. The V gene lost 6 bases and the J gene lost 7 bases, with 13 bases spanning the gap. This CDR3 is built from 13 residues. Germline V gene data show CDR1 as MDHEN and CDR2 as SYDVKM. The DNA for the CDR3 is TGTGCCAGCAGCCTGTTAGGGGAACAGCCCCAGCATTTT. Amino acids: CASSLLGEQPQHF.

This clonotype was seen a few times. This chain connects TRBV7-2 to TRBJ2-4; D is unresolved. The germline CDR1 and CDR2 sequences are SGHTA and FQGNSA. The CDR3 extends over 16 amino acids. Between the trimmed V and J ends, which lost 0 bases and 0 bases, there was a span of 9 bases. CDR3 sequence reads: CASSLATILAKNIQYF. CDR3 nucleotide sequence: TGTGCCAGCAGCTTAGCGACCATTTTAGCCAAAAACATTCAGTACTTC.

V is TRBV25-1 and J is TRBJ2-1; 7 bases map to TRBD1. The CDR3 has 16 amino acids. CDR1 and CDR2 from the germline V gene are MGHDK and SYGVNS. Trimming at V came to 3 bases and at J to 5 bases, leaving 10 bases not matched to a gene. The CDR3 sequence is CASSEIGGPRDNEQFF. The CDR3 bases are TGTGCCAGCAGTGAGATAGGGGGCCCCAGGGACAATGAGCAGTTCTTC.

This clonotype was observed a few times. The J gene is TRBJ2-1, the V gene TRBV20-1; D ambiguous. V gave up 1 base and J gave up 6 bases, with 10 bases separating them. CDR3 length equals 13 residues. From germline, CDR1 is DFQATT and CDR2 SNEGSKA (reference sequence). CDR3 nucleotide sequence: TGCAGTGCTAGAGGGGTGGGAACCAATGAGCAGTTCTTC. It encodes CSARGVGTNEQFF.

This clonotype was recorded at least ten times. This chain joins TRBV11-2 and TRBJ2-5; TRBD2 aligns across 9 bases. The CDR3 runs to 16 residues. The V gene end was trimmed by 6 bases and the J gene end by 2 bases; junction bases not matched to a gene: 10. The germline CDR1 and CDR2 sequences are SGHAT and FQNNGV. Here the CDR3 DNA reads TGTGCCAGCAGATACAGCGCGGGAGGGCGACAAGAGACCCAGTACTTC. Translation gives CASRYSAGGRQETQYF.

This clonotype was counted a few times. The chain carries TRBV7-2 and TRBJ2-7; D not resolved. Trimming stripped 0 bases from V and 3 bases from J, with 12 bases between. The CDR3 extends over 15 amino acids. The germline V gene encodes CDR1 SGHTA and CDR2 FQGNSA. For the CDR3, the DNA is TGTGCCAGCAGCTTAGCCCGAAACGCGTACTACGAGCAGTACTTC. As protein: CASSLARNAYYEQYF.